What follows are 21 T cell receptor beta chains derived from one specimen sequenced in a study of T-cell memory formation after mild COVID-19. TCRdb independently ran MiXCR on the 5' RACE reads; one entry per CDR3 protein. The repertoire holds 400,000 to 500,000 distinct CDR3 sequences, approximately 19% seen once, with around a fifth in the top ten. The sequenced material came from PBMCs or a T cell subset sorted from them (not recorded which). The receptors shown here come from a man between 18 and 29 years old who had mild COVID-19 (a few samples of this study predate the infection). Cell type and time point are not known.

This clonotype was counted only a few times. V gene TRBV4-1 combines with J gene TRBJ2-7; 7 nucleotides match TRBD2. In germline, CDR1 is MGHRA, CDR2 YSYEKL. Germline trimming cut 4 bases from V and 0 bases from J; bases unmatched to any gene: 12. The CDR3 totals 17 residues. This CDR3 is CASSPTWGTGGSYEQYF. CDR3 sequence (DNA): TGCGCCAGCAGCCCCACGTGGGGCACGGGGGGCTCCTACGAGCAGTACTTC.

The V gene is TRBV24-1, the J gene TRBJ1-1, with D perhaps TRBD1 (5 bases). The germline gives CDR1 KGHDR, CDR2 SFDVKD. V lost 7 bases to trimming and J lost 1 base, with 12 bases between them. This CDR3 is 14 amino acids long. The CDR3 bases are TGTGCCACCAGGGGCACCGGGGGGAACACTGAAGCTTTCTTT. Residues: CATRGTGGNTEAFF.

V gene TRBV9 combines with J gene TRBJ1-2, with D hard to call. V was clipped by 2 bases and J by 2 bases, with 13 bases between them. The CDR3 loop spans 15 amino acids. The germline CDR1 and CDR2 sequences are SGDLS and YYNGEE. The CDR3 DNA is TGTGCCAGCAGCGTTGCCGAAACGGTGAACTATGGCTACACCTTC. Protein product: CASSVAETVNYGYTF.

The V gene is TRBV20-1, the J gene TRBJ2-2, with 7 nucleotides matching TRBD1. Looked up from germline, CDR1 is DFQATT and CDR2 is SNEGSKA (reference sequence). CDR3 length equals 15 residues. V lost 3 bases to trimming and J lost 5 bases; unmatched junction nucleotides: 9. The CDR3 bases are TGCAGTGCTAGGGGACAGCTCGCCGGAACCGGGGAGCTGTTTTTT. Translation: CSARGQLAGTGELFF.

As DNA, the CDR3 is TGCAGCGTTGAGGGGGCCGGGGAGCTGTTTTTT. Its protein is CSVEGAGELFF. The V gene is TRBV29-1, the J gene TRBJ2-2, with D perhaps given as TRBD1 or TRBD2 (5 bases each). CDR1 is SQVTM, CDR2 ANQGSEA, per germline. The length of the CDR3 is 11 residues. Trimming took 3 bases from V and 6 from J, leaving 5 bases between them.

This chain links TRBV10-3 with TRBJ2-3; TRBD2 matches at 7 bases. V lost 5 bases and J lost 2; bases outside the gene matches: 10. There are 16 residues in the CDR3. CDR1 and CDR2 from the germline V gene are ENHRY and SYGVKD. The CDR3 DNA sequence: TGTGCCATCAGTCCCCGGGCGGGAGCCTTCACAGATACGCAGTATTTT. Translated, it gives CAISPRAGAFTDTQYF.

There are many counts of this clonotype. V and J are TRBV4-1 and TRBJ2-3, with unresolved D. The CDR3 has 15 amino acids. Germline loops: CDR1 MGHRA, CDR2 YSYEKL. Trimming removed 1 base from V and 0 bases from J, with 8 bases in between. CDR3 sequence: CASSQVYTSTDTQYF. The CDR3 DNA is TGCGCCAGCAGCCAAGTTTATACTAGCACAGATACGCAGTATTTT.

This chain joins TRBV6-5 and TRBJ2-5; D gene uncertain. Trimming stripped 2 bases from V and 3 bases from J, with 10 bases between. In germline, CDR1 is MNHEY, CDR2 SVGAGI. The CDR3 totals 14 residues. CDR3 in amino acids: CASSYARLEETQYF. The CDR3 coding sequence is TGTGCCAGCAGTTACGCCCGGCTGGAAGAGACCCAGTACTTC.

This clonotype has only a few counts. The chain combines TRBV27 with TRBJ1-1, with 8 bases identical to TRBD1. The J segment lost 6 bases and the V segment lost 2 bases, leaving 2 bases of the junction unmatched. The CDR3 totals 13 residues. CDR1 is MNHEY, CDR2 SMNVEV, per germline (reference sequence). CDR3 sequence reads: CASSLNRGAEAFF. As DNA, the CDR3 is TGTGCCAGCAGTTTAAACAGGGGGGCTGAAGCTTTCTTT.

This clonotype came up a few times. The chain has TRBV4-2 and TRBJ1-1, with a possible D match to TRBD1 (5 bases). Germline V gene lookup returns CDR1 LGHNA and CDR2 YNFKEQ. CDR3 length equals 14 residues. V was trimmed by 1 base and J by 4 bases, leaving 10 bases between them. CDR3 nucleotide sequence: TGTGCCAGCAGCCAAGGATTAGGGACCACTGAAGCTTTCTTT. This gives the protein CASSQGLGTTEAFF.

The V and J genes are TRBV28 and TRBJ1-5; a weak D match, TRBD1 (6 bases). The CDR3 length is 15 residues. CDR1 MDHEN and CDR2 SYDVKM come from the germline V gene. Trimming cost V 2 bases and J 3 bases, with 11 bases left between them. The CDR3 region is CASSLGAGANQPQHF. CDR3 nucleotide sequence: TGTGCCAGCAGTTTAGGCGCGGGGGCCAATCAGCCCCAGCATTTT.

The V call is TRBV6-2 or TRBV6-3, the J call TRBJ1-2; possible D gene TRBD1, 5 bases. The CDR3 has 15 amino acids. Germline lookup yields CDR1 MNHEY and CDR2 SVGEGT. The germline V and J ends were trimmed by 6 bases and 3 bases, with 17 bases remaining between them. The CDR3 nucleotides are TGTGCCAGCAGCCCGGGGGGAAGACGCTACTATGGCTACACCTTC. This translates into CASSPGGRRYYGYTF.

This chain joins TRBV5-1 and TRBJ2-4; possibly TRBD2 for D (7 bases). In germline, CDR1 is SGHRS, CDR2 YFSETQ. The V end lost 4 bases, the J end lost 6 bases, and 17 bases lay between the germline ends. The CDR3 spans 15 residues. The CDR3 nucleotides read TGCGCCAGCAGCATAGAGGGACGGGGGGCAAACATTCAGTACTTC. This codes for CASSIEGRGANIQYF.

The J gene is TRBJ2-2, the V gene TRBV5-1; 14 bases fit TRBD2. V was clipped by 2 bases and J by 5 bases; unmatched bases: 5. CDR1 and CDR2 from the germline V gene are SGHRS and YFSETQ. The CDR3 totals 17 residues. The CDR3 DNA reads TGCGCCAGCAGCTTTGGACTAGCGGGGGGCCTTACCGGGGAGCTGTTTTTT. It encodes CASSFGLAGGLTGELFF. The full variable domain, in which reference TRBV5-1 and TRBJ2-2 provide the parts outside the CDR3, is KAGVTQTPRYLIKTRGQQVTLSCSPISGHRSVSWYQQTPGQGLQFLFEYFSETQRNKGNFPGRFSGRQFSNSRSEMNVSTLELGDSALYLCASSFGLAGGLTGELFFGEGSRLTVL.

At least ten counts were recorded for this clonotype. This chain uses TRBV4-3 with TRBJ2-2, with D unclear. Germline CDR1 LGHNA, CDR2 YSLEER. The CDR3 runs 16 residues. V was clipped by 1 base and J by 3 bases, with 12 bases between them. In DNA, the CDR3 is TGCGCCAGCAGCCAAGTATCTTACCGGGACACCGGGGAGCTGTTTTTT. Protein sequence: CASSQVSYRDTGELFF.

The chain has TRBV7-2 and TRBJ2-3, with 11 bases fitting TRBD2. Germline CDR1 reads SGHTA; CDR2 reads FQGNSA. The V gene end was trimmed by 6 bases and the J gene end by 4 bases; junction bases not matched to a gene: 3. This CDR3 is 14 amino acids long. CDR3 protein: CASRSSGGADTQYF. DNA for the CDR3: TGTGCCAGCAGAAGTAGCGGGGGGGCAGATACGCAGTATTTT.

For the CDR3, the DNA is TGTGCCAGCAGTTACGATAGGAACAGGATTTACGAGCAGTACGTC. It specifies CASSYDRNRIYEQYV. V is TRBV6-2 or TRBV6-3 and J is TRBJ2-7; tentatively, D is TRBD1 (5 bases). The germline gives CDR1 MNHEY, CDR2 SVGEGT. The V and J ends lost 2 bases and 4 bases respectively, with 15 bases between them. The CDR3 sequence is 15 residues long.

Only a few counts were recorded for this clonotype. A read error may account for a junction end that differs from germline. The DNA of the CDR3 is TGTGCCAGCAGTTCCACAAATCTAGCTCGAGTTAACTTC. Protein: CASSSTNLARVNF. The chain couples TRBV12-3 or TRBV12-4 to TRBJ2-7; tentatively, D is TRBD2 (5 bases). The CDR3 is 13 amino acids.

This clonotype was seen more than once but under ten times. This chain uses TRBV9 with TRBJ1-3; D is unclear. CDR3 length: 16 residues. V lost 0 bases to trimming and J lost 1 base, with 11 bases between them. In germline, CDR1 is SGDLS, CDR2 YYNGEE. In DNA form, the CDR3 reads TGTGCCAGCAGCGTAGCTCGCTATCATTCTGGAAACACCATATATTTT. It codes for CASSVARYHSGNTIYF.

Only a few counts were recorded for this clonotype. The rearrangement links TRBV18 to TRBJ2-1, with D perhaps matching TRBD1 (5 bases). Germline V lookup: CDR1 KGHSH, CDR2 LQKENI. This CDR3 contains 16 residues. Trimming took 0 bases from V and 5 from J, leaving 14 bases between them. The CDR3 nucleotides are TGTGCCAGCTCACCACCGAACCTAGGGGCAGACAATGAGCAGTTCTTC. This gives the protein CASSPPNLGADNEQFF.

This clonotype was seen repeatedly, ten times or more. The CDR3 sequence: CASSHSDRLAFF. The CDR3 coding sequence is TGTGCCAGCAGCCACTCTGACAGACTAGCTTTCTTT. This chain links TRBV3-1 with TRBJ1-1; D perhaps matches TRBD1 (5 bases). The CDR3 has 12 residues. Germline-derived CDR1 and CDR2 are LGHDT and YNNKEL (reference sequence). Trimming took 3 bases from V and 10 from J, leaving 12 bases between them.